A selection of T cell receptor beta chains follows, all from one sample in a study of T cell repertoires in cytomegalovirus infection. For these TCRs, the target antigens are not known. Using its own MiXCR run on the reads, TCRdb lists one record per CDR3 protein. The sample carries approximately 280,000 distinct CDR3 sequences, about 20% recorded once. Sequencing used cultured PBMCs, obtained from culture after CMV antigen stimulation. Source of these receptors: a human donor in good health (CMV status not recorded). Some clones in this sample may be carry-over from other donors' samples. CDR3s include the opening cysteine and the closing phenylalanine or tryptophan. Fields, in order: V gene, J gene, CDR3 protein.

TRBV20-1	TRBJ1-5	CSARPLGGTQPQHF
TRBV5-6	TRBJ1-5	CASSSGINQPQHF
TRBV7-3	TRBJ2-2	CASSLTGLVGSGELFF
TRBV10-3	TRBJ2-5	CAISDSPGEETQYF
TRBV4-1	TRBJ1-6	CASSQEELYNSPLHF
TRBV7-9	TRBJ2-1	CASSPHFGTSHNEQFF
TRBV20-1	TRBJ2-5	CSVGRGLETQYF
TRBV29-1	TRBJ1-1	CSVGELMNTEAFF
TRBV7-8	TRBJ1-2	CASSSGQYDNYGYTF
TRBV12-3/TRBV12-4	TRBJ2-3	CASSFGAGGSTDTQYF
TRBV10-3	TRBJ2-3	CAISGTSGLTDTQYF
TRBV11-3	TRBJ2-1	CASSLEGTSGRIEQFF
TRBV11-2	TRBJ2-1	CASSSRIGEDEQFF
TRBV28	TRBJ2-1	CASTSRLANEQFF
TRBV7-8	TRBJ2-3	CASSRDYYTQYF
TRBV20-1	TRBJ2-7	CSASTGSKGYEQYF
TRBV12-3/TRBV12-4	TRBJ2-5	CASSLGGQGYQETQYF
TRBV7-6	TRBJ1-1	CASSLRYGDTEAFF